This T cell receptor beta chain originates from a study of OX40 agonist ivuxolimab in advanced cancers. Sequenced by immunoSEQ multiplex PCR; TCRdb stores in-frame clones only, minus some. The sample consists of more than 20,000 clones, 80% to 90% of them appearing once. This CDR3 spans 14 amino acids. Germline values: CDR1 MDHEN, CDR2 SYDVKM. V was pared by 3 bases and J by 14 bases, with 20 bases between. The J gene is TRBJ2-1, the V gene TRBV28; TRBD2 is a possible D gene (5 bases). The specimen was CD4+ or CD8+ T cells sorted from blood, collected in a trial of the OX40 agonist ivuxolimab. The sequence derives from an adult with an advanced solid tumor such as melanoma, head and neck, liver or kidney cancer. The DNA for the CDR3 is TGTGCCAGCAGTTTTAGTATGAGTGTGGAGGTGGAGTTCTTC. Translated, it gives CASSFSMSVEVEFF.